This T cell receptor (beta chain) came from a study of blood T cell repertoires in COVID-19. At the level of the study: Collection of acute and convalescent COVID-19 samples took place in the United States, Italy and Spain. Sample material is recorded as cDNA or gDNA derived from T cells, B-cell-depleted T cells, or PBMCs.

The authors' processing: By means of reference gene primer amplification, nucleated cell counts were estimated. Data came from immunoSEQ multiplex PCR; TCRdb stores just in-frame clones and leaves some out. That table furnishes V, J and clone size, whereas the DNA furnished D and trimming. The table records some 150,000 clones, 77% of them present only once. CDR3 length: 15 amino acids. Trimming removed 7 bases at V and 2 bases at J, with 14 bases between. Germline CDR1 reads MNHEY; CDR2 reads SMNVEV (reference sequence). The clonotype originates from a woman in her 50s with active or convalescent COVID-19. The V call is TRBV27, the J call TRBJ1-4; D call uncertain. The sequenced sample consisted of peripheral blood. The CDR3 sequence is CASTLVGRTNEKLFF. CDR3 DNA: TGTGCCAGCACCTTGGTTGGGAGGACTAATGAAAAACTGTTTTTT.